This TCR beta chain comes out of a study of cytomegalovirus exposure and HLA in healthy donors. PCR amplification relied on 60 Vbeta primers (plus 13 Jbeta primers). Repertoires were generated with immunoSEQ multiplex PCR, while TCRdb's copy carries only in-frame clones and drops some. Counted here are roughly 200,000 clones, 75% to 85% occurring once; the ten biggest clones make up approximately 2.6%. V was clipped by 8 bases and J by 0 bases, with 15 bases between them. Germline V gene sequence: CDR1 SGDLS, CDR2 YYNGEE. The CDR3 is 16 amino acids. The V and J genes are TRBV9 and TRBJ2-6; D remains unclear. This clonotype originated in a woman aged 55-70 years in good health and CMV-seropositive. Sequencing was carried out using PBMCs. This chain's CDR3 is CASRSGFSSGANVLTF. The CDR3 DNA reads TGTGCCAGTCGTTCCGGGTTCAGCTCTGGGGCCAACGTCCTGACTTTC.